The entry below describes one T cell receptor beta chain. Its antigen remains unknown. None of the donors, who were healthy HIV-negative adults, had recently had acute infections or vaccinations. Germline V lookup: CDR1 MNHEY, CDR2 SMNVEV (reference sequence). The CDR3 loop spans 13 amino acids. V shed 8 bases and J 3 bases; nucleotides not matched to a gene: 7. The data derive from a study of shared clonotypes between healthy human individuals. Study-wide findings and caveats: Sorted-subset sequencing, rarefaction showed, was incomplete despite large depth.

Using immunoSEQ multiplex PCR, the repertoire was profiled, and TCRdb retains in-frame clones only, with some absent. The profile covers 1.4 million to 1.5 million clones, with more than 95% appearing a single time and roughly 1.1% taken by the ten largest. Sequenced: naive CD4+ T cells sorted from blood. Subset indicated: CD45RA+ positively selected. The V gene is TRBV27, the J gene TRBJ2-7; 7 positions match TRBD1. The clonotype was recovered from a man between 25 and 39 years old in good health. The CDR3: CASRTGQRYEQYF. The CDR3 DNA follows: TGTGCCAGCCGAACGGGACAGCGCTACGAGCAGTACTTC.